Listed here is a single TCR beta chain. In this sample, this clonotype turned up a few times. Its antigen target is currently unknown. Base qualities are missing; no much larger clone stands one base away. This sample is part of a study of human T cells and chemical hapten exposure (dated by TCRdb to the early 2020s). Background on the whole study: For sensitization, 2% DPC in acetone was applied to a 2 cm by 2 cm area of upper inner arm skin. The libraries were sequenced as a pool, and the TCR yield per sample differed mostly because of small variations in library volumes within the pool. Roughly 30 alopecia patients provided blood for TCR sequencing at one to four time points (pre-sensitization, 2, 6 and 24 weeks). Alopecia areata with under or over 50% scalp involvement, alopecia totalis and alopecia universalis were represented in the patient cohort, which was mostly female. Throughout the study period of around 24 weeks, patients also received therapeutic DPC doses to the scalp every week. Patch testing on the upper back used Finn chambers containing 0.01% DPC, with scoring done after 6 days according to International Contact Dermatitis Research Group standards. Blood samples were taken from patients before sensitization (week 0) and then at 2, 6 and about 24 weeks after DPC sensitization. This study followed changes in the peripheral blood TCR repertoire in vivo during primary and secondary sensitization of alopecia patients to the hapten diphenylcyclopropenone (DPC). Paper-wide results and their limitations: Compared with pre-sensitization or healthy control sets, expanded TCRs formed significantly more large CDR3 similarity clusters, which is consistent with antigen-driven responses. Because all patients had alopecia, a presumed autoimmune disease, the immune response of the patients might differ from that of healthy individuals. The number of TCRs above 1 in 1000 frequency did not change with DPC sensitization; there was no evidence of global repertoire structure alterations. Patch test score correlated positively with the number of PT1 expanded TCRs, reaching significance at thresholds 8, 16 and 32 but not at 4. Repeated subsampling changed both the strength of the expansion versus patch-test correlation and the threshold at which the correlation became significant.

The sample's time point label, in plain terms: patch test 1, 2 weeks after DPC sensitization. The treatment or condition label corresponds to: therapeutic diphenylcyclopropenone sensitization with weekly scalp DPC. Blood at each patch-test visit was drawn before the patch test was applied. To be eligible, patients had to be aged 18 to 70, diagnosed with alopecia and judged suitable for DPC therapy, while pregnant patients were excluded. Unfractionated whole blood was collected in Tempus Blood RNA tubes, and total RNA was extracted from that blood. Receptor libraries were prepared by RACE. Instrument used: NextSeq 500. During library preparation, unique molecular identifiers were attached to individual cDNA molecules so that TCRs could be counted in a quantitative, reproducible way. Both TCR alpha and TCR beta chains were sequenced from each blood RNA sample. The original methods were these. Samples had a median of 95,638 TCRs, with a range from about 23,224 to 750,000. The Decombinator software suite was used to annotate V, J and CDR3 in the TCR reads. To make PS versus PT1 abundance plots, every sample was subsampled to the same number of TCRs (28,000). Expanded TCRs were defined as absent before sensitization and observed at least eight times at the 2-week time point. In TCRdb, the public reads were trimmed at Q25 with fastp and aligned with MiXCR, with productive beta chains retained. A single entry per CDR3 protein holds the most common genes and DNA from its merged rows. The V and J calls, along with clone size, are taken from TCRdb and not from the paper's own processing. This sample lists about 83,000 distinct CDR3 sequences; roughly 7.6% were detected once. Around 1.5% of the sample rests with the top ten.

The clonotype was recovered from a woman aged 30 to 39 with alopecia areata. Some clones in this sample may be carry-over from other donors' samples. Sequencing was performed on whole blood, taken in connection with sensitization to the hapten diphenylcyclopropenone (DPC).

The CDR3 corresponds to CASSKFGEAAEAFF. The nucleotide sequence is given as TGCGCCAGCAGTAAGTTCGGGGAAGCGGCTGAAGCTTTCTTT. The rearrangement joined TRBV5-1 to TRBJ1-1, with no confidently assigned D gene. V and J are truncated by 5 bases and 6 bases respectively, leaving an intervening sequence of 17 bases. CDR3 length: 14 amino acids, cysteine to phenylalanine. Only the CDR3 portion is preserved as DNA: 42 bases, with reading frame beginning at the first base. For CDR1 and CDR2, the germline V gene lists SGHRS and YFSETQ.